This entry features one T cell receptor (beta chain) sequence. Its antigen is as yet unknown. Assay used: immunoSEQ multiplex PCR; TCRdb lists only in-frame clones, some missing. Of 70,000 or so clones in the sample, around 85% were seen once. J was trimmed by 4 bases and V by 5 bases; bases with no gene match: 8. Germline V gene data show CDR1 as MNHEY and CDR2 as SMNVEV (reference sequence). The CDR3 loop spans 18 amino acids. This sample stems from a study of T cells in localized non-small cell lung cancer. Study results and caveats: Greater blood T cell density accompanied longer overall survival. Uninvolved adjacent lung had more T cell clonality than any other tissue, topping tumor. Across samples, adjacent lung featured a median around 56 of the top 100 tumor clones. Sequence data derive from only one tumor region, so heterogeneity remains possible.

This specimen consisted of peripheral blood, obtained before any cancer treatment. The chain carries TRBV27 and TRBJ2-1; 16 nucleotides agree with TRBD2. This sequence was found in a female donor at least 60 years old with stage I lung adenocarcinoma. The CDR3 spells CASSTGTSGRAGYNEQFF. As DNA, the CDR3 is TGTGCCAGCAGTACCGGGACTAGCGGGAGGGCCGGGTACAATGAGCAGTTCTTC.